The 15 T cell receptor beta chains below come from one sample, sequenced in a study of T cell repertoires in cytomegalovirus infection. MiXCR, applied by TCRdb to the reads, yields one record per CDR3 protein. The table has 170,000 or so distinct CDR3 sequences, 13% to 15% seen once. The material sequenced was PBMCs. These receptors were obtained from a human donor in good health (CMV status not recorded). Some clones in this sample may be carry-over from other donors' samples.

This clonotype has more than one count but fewer than ten. V usage is TRBV12-3 or TRBV12-4 and J usage is TRBJ2-7; 15 nucleotides agree with TRBD2. The junction had 1 base not matched to a gene; V was cut back by 6 bases and J by 7 bases. This CDR3 comprises 13 residues. CDR3 DNA: TGTGCCAGCAGCGGACTAGCGGGGGGGGAGCAGTACTTC. Amino acid sequence: CASSGLAGGEQYF.

This clonotype was counted ten times or more. V and J are TRBV6-1 and TRBJ1-5, with D unclear. The CDR3 has 14 amino acids. Looked up from germline, CDR1 is MNHNS and CDR2 is SASEGT. Trimming cost V 4 bases and J 5 bases, with 12 bases left between them. In DNA form, the CDR3 reads TGTGCCAGCAGTGGGCTTACAAGAGATCAGCCCCAGCATTTT. This encodes CASSGLTRDQPQHF.

This clonotype has a count of ten or more. The chain couples TRBV7-2 to TRBJ2-4, with 7 nucleotides matching TRBD1. V was pared by 5 bases and J by 9 bases, with 7 bases of the junction left unmatched. CDR3 size: 13 residues. CDR1 and CDR2 (germline): SGHTA, FQGNSA. CDR3 nucleotides: TGTGCCAGCAGCCTTGACAGGGCTGGCATTCAGTACTTC. Its protein is CASSLDRAGIQYF.

This clonotype was seen a few times. The chain is built from TRBV2 and TRBJ1-1; D is unresolved. CDR3 length equals 14 residues. V lost 7 bases and J 0 bases, leaving 12 bases between the germline ends. Germline V gene lookup returns CDR1 SNHLY and CDR2 FYNNEI. CDR3 region: CASTPRVMNTEAFF. CDR3 DNA sequence: TGTGCCAGCACTCCCAGAGTCATGAACACTGAAGCTTTCTTT.

This clonotype was counted ten times or more. The chain employs TRBV28 and TRBJ2-1, with 11 bases fitting TRBD2. V lost 5 bases and J lost 7; bases outside the gene matches: 10. The CDR3 spans 16 residues. Germline CDR1 and CDR2: MDHEN and SYDVKM. Here the CDR3 DNA reads TGTGCCAGCAGTCCTCTAGCGGGAGGCAGCTGGAATGAGCAGTTCTTC. Protein product: CASSPLAGGSWNEQFF. Looking up the rest from reference TRBV28 and TRBJ2-1 gives the full variable domain: DVKVTQSSRYLVKRTGEKVFLECVQDMDHENMFWYRQDPGLGLRLIYFSYDVKMKEKGDIPEGYSVSREKKERFSLILESASTNQTSMYLCASSPLAGGSWNEQFFGPGTRLTVL.

This clonotype was seen a few times. This chain uses TRBV19 with TRBJ2-4, with D possibly being TRBD1 or TRBD2 (5 bases each). Germline V gene data show CDR1 as LNHDA and CDR2 as SQIVND (reference sequence). V was shortened by 6 bases and J by 2 bases, with 17 bases between the two germline ends. This CDR3 is built from 16 residues. DNA for the CDR3: TGTGCCAGTAGGATCCGGTGGGACGGGACCAAAAACATTCAGTACTTC. Its translation: CASRIRWDGTKNIQYF.

This clonotype was seen ten or more times. The J gene is TRBJ2-3, the V gene TRBV7-8; TRBD1 might be the D (5 bases). Germline values: CDR1 SGHVS, CDR2 FQNEAQ. V lost 1 base, J lost 2 bases, and 13 bases lay in between. The CDR3 has 16 amino acids. CDR3 nucleotides: TGTGCCAGCAGCTTAGGGATGACAGTCGACACAGATACGCAGTATTTT. Residues: CASSLGMTVDTDTQYF.

The chain couples TRBV7-2 to TRBJ1-2; D not certain. V was trimmed by 5 bases and J by 4 bases, leaving 14 bases between them. This CDR3 spans 14 amino acids. CDR1 and CDR2 (germline): SGHTA, FQGNSA. CDR3 sequence: CASSPLPRSYGYTF. CDR3 sequence (DNA): TGTGCCAGCAGCCCCCTTCCGCGGAGCTATGGCTACACCTTC.

In this sample, this clonotype turned up many times. The chain employs TRBV7-2 and TRBJ2-2; D ambiguous. The germline V and J ends were trimmed by 3 bases and 6 bases, with 2 bases remaining between them. Germline V gene data show CDR1 as SGHTA and CDR2 as FQGNSA. The CDR3 is 11 residues long. The CDR3 coding sequence is TGTGCCAGCAGCTTCCCCGGGGAGCTGTTTTTT. It specifies CASSFPGELFF.

This clonotype was found a few times. The chain joins TRBV4-1 to TRBJ1-2; weak D call: TRBD1 (5 bases). The length of the CDR3 is 14 residues. Germline V gives CDR1 MGHRA, CDR2 YSYEKL. The germline V and J ends were trimmed by 0 bases and 8 bases, with 13 bases remaining between them. The CDR3 DNA follows: TGCGCCAGCAGCCAAGACGAAGGGGCCTGGGGCTACACCTTC. Protein: CASSQDEGAWGYTF.

The V and J genes are TRBV29-1 and TRBJ1-2; TRBD1 is a possible D gene (5 bases). V was shortened by 1 base and J by 4 bases, with 13 bases between the two germline ends. Germline assignment: CDR1 SQVTM and CDR2 ANQGSEA. The CDR3 length is 14 residues. CDR3 loop: CSVEGRQPVYGYTF. Written as DNA, the CDR3 is TGCAGCGTTGAAGGTAGACAGCCCGTCTATGGCTACACCTTC.

This clonotype was seen a handful of times. The CDR3 DNA is TGTGCCAGCAGTGAGGGGACAGGGATTTTTGGCTACACCTTC. Encoded protein: CASSEGTGIFGYTF. The chain recombines TRBV25-1 with TRBJ1-2; TRBD1 matches 9 bases. CDR3 size: 14 residues. V dropped 3 bases and J dropped 7; count of bases not matched to a gene: 6. Germline lookup yields CDR1 MGHDK and CDR2 SYGVNS.

This clonotype was counted at least ten times. The CDR3 sequence: CASSLTWGDTQYF. The CDR3 nucleotides are TGTGCCAGCAGCTTAACGTGGGGAGATACGCAGTATTTT. This sequence joins TRBV7-3 and TRBJ2-3; D is ambiguous. Germline assignment: CDR1 SGHTA and CDR2 FQGTGA. There are 13 residues in the CDR3. The germline V and J ends were trimmed by 0 bases and 5 bases, with 6 bases remaining between them.

This clonotype was observed many times. J is TRBJ1-1 and V is TRBV7-2, with unresolved D. Germline CDR1 and CDR2: SGHTA and FQGNSA. The ends were cut back, 8 bases at V and 1 base at J, with 11 bases in the middle. CDR3 length: 13 amino acids. The CDR3 nucleotides read TGTGCCAGCCTTCGACAACCGAACACTGAAGCTTTCTTT. Its translation is CASLRQPNTEAFF.

There are a few counts of this clonotype. The chain is built from TRBV29-1 and TRBJ1-1; D not certain. The CDR3 length is 8 residues. Germline V gives CDR1 SQVTM, CDR2 ANQGSEA. V was shortened by 3 bases and J by 12 bases, with 5 bases between the two germline ends. The CDR3 nucleotides read TGCAGCGTTGATCGTTCTTTCTTT. The encoded protein is CSVDRSFF.